What follows are 2 T cell receptor beta chains derived from one specimen sequenced in a study of CD8 T cells in acute hepatitis C reinfection. The time point denotes: naive CD8 control sorted from an acute-time-point sample. Assay used: immunoSEQ multiplex PCR; TCRdb lists only in-frame clones, some missing. This table has about 38,000 clones, 80% to 90% appearing once. The specimen was naive CD8+ T cells from PBMCs. These receptors were taken from a woman between 18 and 29 years old who spontaneously cleared hepatitis C infection.

V usage is TRBV9 and J usage is TRBJ1-1; D remains ambiguous. V was trimmed by 0 bases and J by 0 bases, leaving 9 bases between them. Germline lookup yields CDR1 SGDLS and CDR2 YYNGEE. This CDR3 has 15 amino acids. The CDR3 here is CASSVEESMNTEAFF. CDR3 nucleotide sequence: TGTGCCAGCAGCGTAGAGGAGAGCATGAACACTGAAGCTTTCTTT.

The chain carries TRBV4-1 and TRBJ1-5; TRBD1 is a possible D gene (5 bases). CDR3 size: 16 residues. Germline CDR1 and CDR2: MGHRA and YSYEKL. Trimming pared 4 bases from V and 2 bases from J, leaving 15 bases between. This CDR3 reads CASSPGLGTGNQPQHF. DNA for the CDR3: TGCGCCAGCAGCCCGGGGCTCGGGACGGGCAATCAGCCCCAGCATTTT.